This T cell receptor beta chain was sequenced in a study of blood T cell repertoires in COVID-19. About the study: The samples span acute and convalescent COVID-19 from the United States, Italy and Spain.

Germline assignment: CDR1 SGHDT and CDR2 YYEEEE. The CDR3 is made up of 15 amino acids. V lost 4 bases to trimming and J lost 6 bases, with 16 bases between them. Sequencing used immunoSEQ multiplex PCR; TCRdb keeps in-frame clones, though not all of them. The sample holds approximately 210,000 clones; approximately 84% are singletons and the top ten take 7.6%. This TCR derives from a woman between 45 and 65 years old with active or convalescent COVID-19. This sequence joins TRBV5-6 and TRBJ1-4, with D tentatively TRBD1 (5 bases). The sequenced sample was peripheral blood. The CDR3 loop is CASSAPEGGDEKLFF. The CDR3 nucleotides read TGTGCCAGCAGCGCACCTGAGGGAGGGGATGAAAAACTGTTTTTT.